The table lists the clone carrying this T cell receptor beta chain with a few counts. The CDR3 is 14 residues long. Trimming at V came to 6 bases and at J to 13 bases, leaving 11 bases not matched to a gene. Germline CDR1 and CDR2: SNHLY and FYNNEI. The source of the sample is a study of blood T cell repertoires in COVID-19. About the research overall: COVID-19 samples from acute and convalescent phases originated in the United States, Italy and Spain. T cells, B-cell-depleted T cells, or PBMCs supplied cDNA or gDNA.

Original handling: Reference gene primer amplification gave estimated nucleated cell counts. Only in-frame clones appear in the TCRdb table, and some are missing; sequencing was by immunoSEQ multiplex PCR. V, J and clone size derive from that table, while D and trimming were established from the DNA sequence. The repertoire consists of a few hundred thousand clones, with 89% occurring once and the leading ten covering about 12%. The specimen was peripheral blood. This sequence joins TRBV2 and TRBJ1-5; 11 bases are shared with TRBD1. The sequence was obtained from a woman aged 55-69 years with acute or convalescent COVID-19. For the CDR3, the DNA is TGTGCCAGCAGCCGGGACAGGGGGTTTCCTAAGCAGCATTTT. It is translated as CASSRDRGFPKQHF.